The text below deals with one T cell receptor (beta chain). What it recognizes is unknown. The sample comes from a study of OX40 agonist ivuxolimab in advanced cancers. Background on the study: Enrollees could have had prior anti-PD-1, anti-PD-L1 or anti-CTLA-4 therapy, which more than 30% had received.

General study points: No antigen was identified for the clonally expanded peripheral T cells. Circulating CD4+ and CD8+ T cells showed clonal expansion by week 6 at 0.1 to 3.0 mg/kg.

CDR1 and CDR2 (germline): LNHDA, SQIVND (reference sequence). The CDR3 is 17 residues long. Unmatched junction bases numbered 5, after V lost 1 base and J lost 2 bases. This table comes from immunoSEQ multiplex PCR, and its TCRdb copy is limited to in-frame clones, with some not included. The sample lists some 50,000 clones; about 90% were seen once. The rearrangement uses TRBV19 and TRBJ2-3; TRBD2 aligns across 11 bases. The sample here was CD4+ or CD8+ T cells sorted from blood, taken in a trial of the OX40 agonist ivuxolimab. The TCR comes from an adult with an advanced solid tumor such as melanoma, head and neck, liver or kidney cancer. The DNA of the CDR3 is TGTGCCAGTAGTATAGCCTTAGCGGGAGGGCCCACAGATACGCAGTATTTT. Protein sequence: CASSIALAGGPTDTQYF.